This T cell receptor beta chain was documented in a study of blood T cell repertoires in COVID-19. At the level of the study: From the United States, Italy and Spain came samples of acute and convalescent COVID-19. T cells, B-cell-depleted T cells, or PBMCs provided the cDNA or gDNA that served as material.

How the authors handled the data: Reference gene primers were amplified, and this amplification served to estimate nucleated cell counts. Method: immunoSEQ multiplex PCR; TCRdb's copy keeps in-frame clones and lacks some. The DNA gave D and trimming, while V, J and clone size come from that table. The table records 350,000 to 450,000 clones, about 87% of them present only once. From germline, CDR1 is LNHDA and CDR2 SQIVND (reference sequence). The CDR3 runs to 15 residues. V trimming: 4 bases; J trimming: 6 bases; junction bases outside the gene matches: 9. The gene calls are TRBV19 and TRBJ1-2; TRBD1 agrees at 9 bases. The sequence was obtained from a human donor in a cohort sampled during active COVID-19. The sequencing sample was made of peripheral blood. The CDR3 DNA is TGTGCCAGTAGTACCCAGGACAGGGGAGGAGATGGCTACACCTTC. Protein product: CASSTQDRGGDGYTF.